Given below is one TCR beta chain in context. Libraries were prepared by immunoSEQ multiplex PCR; TCRdb keeps only in-frame clonotypes and omits some of them. The data hold tens of thousands of clones, with 80% to 90% observed a single time. This sample is drawn from a study of blood T cell repertoires in COVID-19. Germline lookup yields CDR1 SNHLY and CDR2 FYNNEI. Trimming removed 5 bases from V and 6 bases from J; junction bases left unmatched: 15. This CDR3 has 16 residues. The sequencing input was peripheral blood. The TCR originated in a woman aged 55-69 years with COVID-19, enrolled during active disease. This chain links TRBV2 with TRBJ2-7; TRBD2 matches 8 bases. CDR3 sequence: CASSPGGGQGNGEQYF. CDR3 bases: TGTGCCAGCAGTCCCGGGGGGGGGCAGGGCAATGGCGAGCAGTACTTC.